This T cell receptor beta chain was profiled in a study of Graves' ophthalmopathy and Graves' hyperthyroidism. Overall study findings and caveats: Blood also harbored most expanded thyroid clonotypes above 0.001 frequency. Stable hyperthyroidism and ophthalmopathy were told apart by a 13-signature model, which achieved 85% to 90% sensitivity and around 77% specificity.

This CDR3 has 14 residues. With 6 bases removed from V and 2 bases from J, the gap between germline ends came to 13 bases. In germline, CDR1 is SGHTA, CDR2 FQGNSA. Ophthalmopathy cases showed moderate-to-severe activity, scoring CAS ≥3 and NOSPECS ≥4, with duration under 3 months. Clinicians diagnosed using symptoms, serum thyroxine, TRAb, thyroid ultrasound and orbital computed tomography. Concerning this clonotype: The antigen remains unidentified.

RNA transcripts were the source from which TCR beta CDR3 regions were amplified. An initial RT-PCR round employing HTBI primers preceded a second-round multiplex PCR. TCRdb reprocessed the multiplex PCR reads with MiXCR, giving one entry per CDR3 protein. Of approximately 700,000 distinct CDR3 sequences in the sample, 40% were seen once. The V and J genes are TRBV7-2 and TRBJ1-2; no clear D. This TCR was sampled from an adult man with Graves' ophthalmopathy. Sequencing was carried out using peripheral blood. The CDR3: CASSSDQRNYGYTF. The CDR3 nucleotides are TGTGCCAGCAGTTCAGACCAGCGAAACTATGGCTACACCTTC.